This T cell receptor beta chain derives from a study of cytomegalovirus exposure and HLA in healthy donors. Whole-study findings and limits: TCR beta chains associated with HLA were, in a later analysis, more clonally expanded than equally common others. Trimming of TCR beta V- and J-genes showed a link, identified in a later analysis, to a missense DCLRE1C variant. The study put 160 or so TCR beta chains on its list as cytomegalovirus-associated. Some public TCRs appeared in many individuals, while most sequences were rare.

This clone occurred a few times. Its antigen is currently unknown. Germline assignment: CDR1 LNHDA and CDR2 SQIVND (reference sequence). V shed 4 bases and J shed 1 base, with 10 bases lying between them. The CDR3 sequence is 14 residues long. The PCR used 60 Vbeta and 13 Jbeta primers. Measured with immunoSEQ multiplex PCR; TCRdb has only the in-frame clones, and not every one. This table has fewer than 140,000 clones, around 79% appearing once. J is TRBJ2-5 and V is TRBV19; a weak D match, TRBD1 (6 bases). The sequenced sample consisted of PBMCs. The sequence was collected from a man between 60 and 75 years old in good health and CMV-seronegative. The CDR3 DNA reads as TGTGCCAGTAGTACGGGACATCTCCAAGAGACCCAGTACTTC. Its protein is CASSTGHLQETQYF.